This T cell receptor beta chain appears in the sequencing data of a study of blood T cell repertoires in COVID-19. Here immunoSEQ multiplex PCR was the method, and the copy in TCRdb shows in-frame clones only, minus some. The repertoire holds about 240,000 clones, with approximately 84% as singletons. Germline loops: CDR1 MGHRA, CDR2 YSYEKL. V trimming: 2 bases; J trimming: 5 bases; junction bases outside the gene matches: 15. The CDR3 sequence is 18 residues long. The chain carries TRBV4-1 and TRBJ2-5; TRBD1 matches at 9 bases. This sequence originates from a man aged 45-65 years with acute or convalescent COVID-19. The sequenced sample consisted of peripheral blood. CDR3 coding DNA: TGCGCCAGCAGCCAACCGTCCCCCACGGACAGGGGCTCGGAGACCCAGTACTTC. This sequence encodes CASSQPSPTDRGSETQYF.